The T cell receptor beta chain under discussion was sequenced for a study of blood T cells in healthy people across ages. The authors ran a second PCR of about 6 to 11 cycles using a sample-barcoded 5' primer and a J-beta primer mix. Sequencing recovered at least 3 million CDR3-containing paired-end reads from each sample. One entry per CDR3 protein results from TCRdb running MiXCR on the 5' RACE reads. Among about 1.8 million distinct CDR3 sequences, less than 50% were seen once, and the ten largest hold roughly 2%. Whole-study findings and limits: In the absence of known donor CMV status, changes in expanded clonotypes were possibly confounded.

Between the trimmed V and J ends, which lost 2 bases and 4 bases, there was a span of 11 bases. The CDR3 runs 14 residues. Germline CDR1 MNHEY, CDR2 SVGAGI. Isolation per sample recovered at least 6 million PBMCs. This clonotype was seen more than once but under ten times. Its antigen is unidentified. The chain couples TRBV6-5 to TRBJ1-2; D unresolved. The sample was blood. The TCR sequence derives from a woman between 40 and 55 years old in good health. CDR3 loop: CASSYGLRLYGYTF. CDR3 sequence (DNA): TGTGCCAGCAGTTACGGGCTCCGTCTCTATGGCTACACCTTC.